This TCR beta chain is drawn from a study of T-cell memory formation after mild COVID-19. This clonotype turned up a few times. The CDR3 length is 13 residues. CDR1 is SEHNR, CDR2 FQNEAQ, per germline (reference sequence). V was pared by 5 bases and J by 5 bases, with 12 bases between. TCRdb re-derived calls from the 5' RACE reads in MiXCR, one entry per CDR3 protein. Here the sample spans roughly 400,000 distinct CDR3 sequences, around a sixth being singletons. The receptor was derived from a man younger than 35 who had mild COVID-19 (a few samples of this study predate the infection). Cell type and time point are not known. Sequenced material: PBMCs or a T cell subset sorted from them (not recorded which). This chain connects TRBV7-9 to TRBJ2-5; D is ambiguous. CDR3 protein: CASSPGLTETQYF. CDR3 DNA: TGTGCCAGCAGCCCAGGATTGACGGAGACCCAGTACTTC. The whole variable domain, filled in from reference TRBV7-9 and TRBJ2-5, reads DTGVSQNPRHKITKRGQNVTFRCDPISEHNRLYWYRQTLGQGPEFLTYFQNEAQLEKSRLLSDRFSAERPKGSFSTLEIQRTEQGDSAMYLCASSPGLTETQYFGPGTRLLVL.